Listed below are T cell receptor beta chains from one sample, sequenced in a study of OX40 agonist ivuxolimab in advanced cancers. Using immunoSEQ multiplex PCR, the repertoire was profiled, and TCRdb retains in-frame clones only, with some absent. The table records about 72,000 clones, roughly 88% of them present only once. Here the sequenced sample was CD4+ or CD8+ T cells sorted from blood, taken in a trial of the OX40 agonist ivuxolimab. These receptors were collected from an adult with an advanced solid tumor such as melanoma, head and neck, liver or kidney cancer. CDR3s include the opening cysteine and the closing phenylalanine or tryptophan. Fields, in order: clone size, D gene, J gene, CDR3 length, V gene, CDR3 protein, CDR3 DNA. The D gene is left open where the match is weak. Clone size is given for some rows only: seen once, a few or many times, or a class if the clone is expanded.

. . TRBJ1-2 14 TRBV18 CASSADGTTNGYTF TGTGCCAGCTCAGCAGACGGGACAACCAATGGCTACACCTTC
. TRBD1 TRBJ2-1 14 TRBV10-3 CAISESQGAYEQFF TGTGCCATCAGTGAGTCACAGGGGGCTTATGAGCAGTTCTTC
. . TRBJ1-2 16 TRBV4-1 CASSQDLKTANYGYTF TGCGCCAGCAGCCAAGATCTAAAAACAGCTAACTATGGCTACACCTTC
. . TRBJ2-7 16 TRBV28 CASSSAGGRAYYEQYF TGTGCCAGCAGTTCGGCCGGGGGGCGGGCGTACTACGAGCAGTACTTC
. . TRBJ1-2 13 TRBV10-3 CANRDQSDYGYTF TGTGCCAACCGGGACCAATCGGACTATGGCTACACCTTC
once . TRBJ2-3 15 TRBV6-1 CASRYLASWPDTQYF TGTGCCAGCAGGTACCTCGCTAGTTGGCCAGATACGCAGTATTTT
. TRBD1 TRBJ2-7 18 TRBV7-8 CASIPLGTGGLSSYEQYF TGTGCCAGCATACCCCTCGGGACAGGGGGCTTGAGCTCCTACGAGCAGTACTTC
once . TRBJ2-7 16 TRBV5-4 CASSRGGQGVSYEQYF TGTGCCAGCAGCCGGGGGGGACAGGGCGTCTCCTACGAGCAGTACTTC
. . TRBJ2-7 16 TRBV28 CASSERLRALGYEQYF TGTGCCAGCAGTGAGCGATTGCGGGCTCTTGGATACGAGCAGTACTTC
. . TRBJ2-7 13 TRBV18 CASSPQSNDEQYF TGTGCCAGCTCACCACAAAGTAACGACGAGCAGTACTTC
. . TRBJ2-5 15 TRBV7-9 CASSSPMDGIETQYF TGTGCCAGCAGCTCGCCCATGGACGGGATAGAGACCCAGTACTTC
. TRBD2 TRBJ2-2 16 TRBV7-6 CASSRIAGPNTGELFF TGTGCCAGCAGCAGAATAGCGGGGCCGAACACCGGGGAGCTGTTTTTT
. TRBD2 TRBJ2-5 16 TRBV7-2 CASSPRGLAGAETQYF TGTGCCAGCAGCCCCCGGGGACTAGCGGGAGCGGAGACCCAGTACTTC
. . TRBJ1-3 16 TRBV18 CASSPQEQWTGNTIYF TGTGCCAGCTCACCACAGGAACAGTGGACGGGAAACACCATATATTTT
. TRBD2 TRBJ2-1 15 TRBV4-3 CASSQLTSGAHEQFF TGCGCCAGCAGCCAATTGACTAGCGGGGCCCATGAGCAGTTCTTC
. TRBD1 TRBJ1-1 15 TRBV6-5 CASSYSRTGDTEAFF TGTGCCAGCAGTTACAGCCGGACAGGGGACACTGAAGCTTTCTTT
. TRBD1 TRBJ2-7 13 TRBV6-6 CASSRTGGDEQYF TGTGCCAGCAGCCGGACAGGGGGCGACGAGCAGTACTTC
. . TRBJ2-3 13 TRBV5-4 CASRGGSTDTQYF TGTGCCAGCAGGGGGGGAAGCACAGATACGCAGTATTTT
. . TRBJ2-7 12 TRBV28 CASSSNRYEQYF TGTGCCAGCAGTTCCAACAGATACGAGCAGTACTTC
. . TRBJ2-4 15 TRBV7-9 CASSRSGTTREIQYF TGTGCCAGCAGCCGATCCGGGACAACCCGGGAGATTCAGTACTTC
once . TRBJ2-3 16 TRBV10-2 CASSELIPSLTDTQYF TGCGCCAGCAGTGAGCTGATACCCTCACTCACAGATACGCAGTATTTT
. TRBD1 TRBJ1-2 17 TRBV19 CASSASSTGEILGGYTF TGTGCCAGTAGTGCCTCATCGACAGGGGAAATACTAGGGGGCTACACCTTC
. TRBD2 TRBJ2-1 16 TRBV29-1 CSVPSAGGSSYNEQFF TGCAGCGTTCCGTCGGCGGGAGGGAGCTCCTACAATGAGCAGTTCTTC
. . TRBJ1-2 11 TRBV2 CASRASYGYTF TGTGCCAGCAGGGCGAGCTATGGCTACACCTTC
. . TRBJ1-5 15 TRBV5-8 CASSEDQIQGQPQHF TGTGCCAGCAGCGAGGACCAAATACAGGGTCAGCCCCAGCATTTT
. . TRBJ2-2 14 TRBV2 CASKGSANTGELFF TGTGCCAGCAAGGGGAGTGCGAACACCGGGGAGCTGTTTTTT
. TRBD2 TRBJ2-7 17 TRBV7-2 CASSLGTSGRSTYEQYF TGTGCCAGCAGCTTAGGGACTAGCGGGAGGTCAACCTACGAGCAGTACTTC
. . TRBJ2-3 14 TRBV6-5 CASSRDKLSDTQYF TGTGCCAGCAGCCGGGACAAGCTTTCAGATACGCAGTATTTT
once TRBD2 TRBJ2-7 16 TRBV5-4 CASSLAMASGIDEQYF TGTGCCAGCAGCTTGGCTATGGCTAGCGGGATAGACGAGCAGTACTTC
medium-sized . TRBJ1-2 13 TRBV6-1 CASSDSIQDGYTF TGTGCCAGCAGTGATTCAATCCAGGATGGCTACACCTTC
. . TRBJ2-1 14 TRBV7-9 CASSLGQGVNEQFF TGTGCCAGCAGCTTAGGTCAAGGGGTCAATGAGCAGTTCTTC
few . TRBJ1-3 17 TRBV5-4 CASSLAPTGGTKNTIYF TGTGCCAGCAGCTTGGCCCCGACAGGCGGGACTAAAAACACCATATATTTT
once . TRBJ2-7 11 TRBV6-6 CASGRSYEQYF TGTGCCAGCGGTCGCTCCTACGAGCAGTACTTC
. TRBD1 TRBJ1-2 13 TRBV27 CASSFQDRNGYTF TGTGCCAGCAGTTTTCAGGACAGGAATGGCTACACCTTC
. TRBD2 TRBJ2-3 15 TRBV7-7 CASSPGTSGLDTQYF TGTGCTAGCAGCCCCGGGACTAGCGGTCTGGATACGCAGTATTTT
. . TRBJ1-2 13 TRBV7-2 CASSSARIYGYTF TGTGCCAGCAGCTCTGCCAGGATCTATGGCTACACCTTC
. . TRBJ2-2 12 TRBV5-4 CASSLNTGELFF TGTGCCAGCAGCTTGAACACCGGGGAGCTGTTTTTT
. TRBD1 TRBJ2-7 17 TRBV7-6 CASSILPSDRGRYEQYF TGTGCCAGCAGCATCCTCCCAAGTGACAGGGGACGCTACGAGCAGTACTTC
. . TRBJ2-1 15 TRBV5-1 CASSLVGRPDNEQFF TGCGCCAGCAGCTTGGTAGGAAGACCCGACAATGAGCAGTTCTTC
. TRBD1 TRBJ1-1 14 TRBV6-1 CASTVTGGNTEAFF TGTGCCAGCACTGTGACAGGGGGGAACACTGAAGCTTTCTTT
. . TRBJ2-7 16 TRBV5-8 CASSLSAGPLSYEQYF TGTGCCAGCAGCTTGTCGGCAGGGCCCCTTTCCTACGAGCAGTACTTC
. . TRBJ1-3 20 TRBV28 CASSNQGGWVRQSSGNTIYF TGTGCCAGCAGTAATCAAGGGGGGTGGGTGCGGCAGAGCTCTGGAAACACCATATATTTT
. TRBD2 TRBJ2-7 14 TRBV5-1 CASNSGRGSYEQYF TGCGCCAGTAACAGCGGGAGAGGCTCCTACGAGCAGTACTTC
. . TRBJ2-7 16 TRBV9 CASSPQLLARPYEQYF TGTGCCAGCAGCCCCCAGTTGCTTGCCCGGCCCTACGAGCAGTACTTC
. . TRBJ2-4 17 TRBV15 CATSRGGAEGAKNIQYF TGTGCCACCAGCAGAGGAGGTGCGGAAGGGGCCAAAAACATTCAGTACTTC
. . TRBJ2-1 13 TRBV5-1 CASSASSYNEQFF TGCGCCAGCAGTGCGAGCTCCTACAATGAGCAGTTCTTC
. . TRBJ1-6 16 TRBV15 CATRMGGSTYNSPLHF TGTGCCACCAGGATGGGGGGCAGTACCTATAATTCACCCCTCCACTTT
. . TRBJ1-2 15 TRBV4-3 CASSQERTANYGYTF TGCGCCAGCAGCCAAGAGAGGACAGCCAACTATGGCTACACCTTC
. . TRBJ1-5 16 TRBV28 CASIPYAGDSDQPQHF TGTGCCAGCATCCCCTATGCTGGTGACTCCGATCAGCCCCAGCATTTT
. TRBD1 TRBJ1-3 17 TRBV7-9 CASSLFAGTALGNTIYF TGTGCCAGCAGCTTATTCGCCGGGACAGCCCTTGGAAACACCATATATTTT
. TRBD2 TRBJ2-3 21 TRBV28 CASSSRPGRLAGGRSGDTQYF TGTGCCAGCAGTTCCCGGCCTGGGCGGTTAGCGGGAGGGCGCTCCGGCGATACGCAGTATTTT
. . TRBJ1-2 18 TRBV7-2 CASSSQFLFGTGNYGYTF TGTGCCAGCAGCTCCCAGTTTTTATTCGGGACGGGTAACTATGGCTACACCTTC
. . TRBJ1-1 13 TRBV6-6 CASSPRRDTEAFF TGTGCCAGCAGCCCCCGGCGCGACACTGAAGCTTTCTTT
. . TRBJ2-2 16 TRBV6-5 CASSYGQRRGSGELFF TGTGCCAGCAGTTACGGACAACGTAGAGGGTCTGGGGAGCTGTTTTTT
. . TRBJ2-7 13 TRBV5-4 CASSANRDSEQYF TGTGCCAGCAGCGCTAACAGGGATTCCGAGCAGTACTTC
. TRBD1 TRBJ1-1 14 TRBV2 CASRVDRGVTEAFF TGTGCCAGCAGAGTCGACAGGGGAGTCACTGAAGCTTTCTTT
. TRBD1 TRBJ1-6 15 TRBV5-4 CASSARDSRNSPLHF TGTGCCAGCAGCGCGAGGGACAGCAGAAATTCACCCCTCCACTTT